A single T cell receptor beta chain is shown here with its context. These data originate in a study of blood T cell repertoires in COVID-19. Turning to the study itself: The origin of the acute and convalescent COVID-19 samples was the United States, Italy and Spain.

Produced via immunoSEQ multiplex PCR; TCRdb's table is partial and in-frame only. The table lists around 160,000 clones, roughly 90% of them singletons. Participant ages covered 18 to 89 years across 20 to 25 US areas. Sequencing input: PBMCs or T cells enriched from blood (not recorded which). The sequence was obtained from a woman in her 30s with acute COVID-19.

The CDR3, as DNA: TGTGCCAGCAGACCCCAGGGGGCCCTCTCCTACGAGCAGTACTTC. Translating it yields CASRPQGALSYEQYF. V and J are TRBV13 and TRBJ2-7, with TRBD1 matching 8 bases. Trimming cost V 6 bases and J 0 bases; bases outside gene matches: 7. The CDR3 consists of 15 residues. Looked up from germline, CDR1 is PRHDT and CDR2 is FYEKMQ (reference sequence). The whole variable domain, remainder taken from reference TRBV13 and TRBJ2-7, is AAGVIQSPRHLIKEKRETATLKCYPIPRHDTVYWYQQGPGQDPQFLISFYEKMQSDKGSIPDRFSAQQFSDYHSELNMSSLELGDSALYFCASRPQGALSYEQYFGPGTRLTVT.